The clone carrying this T cell receptor beta chain was seen many times. Antigen specificity is unknown. This specimen belongs to a study of breast tumors, draining lymph nodes, adjacent tissues. The study's findings and limits: Tumor repertoires ranked between lymph nodes and nontumor tissue in diversity, with V and J gene preferences. Tumor and nontumor repertoires were significantly more similar in luminal-like than in basal-like breast cancer. Most tumor T cells seemingly derive from lymph node, then expand in tumor. The lymph node origin of tumor T cells was framed as consistent with a hypothesis, not demonstrated.

The lymph nodes were axillary draining lymph nodes from breast cancer patients. CDR1 is ENHRY and CDR2 is SYGVKD in the germline V gene. The CDR3 runs 14 residues. With 0 bases removed from V and 6 bases from J, the gap between germline ends came to 6 bases. Via MiXCR, TCRdb re-called the multiplex PCR reads, giving one row per CDR3 protein. The profile covers approximately 170,000 distinct CDR3 sequences, with roughly a third appearing a single time and around 4.1% taken by the ten largest. The origin of this receptor is a female donor with breast cancer. Some clones in this sample may be carry-over from other donors' samples. The sequencing input was axillary lymph node tissue. This chain connects TRBV10-3 to TRBJ1-6, with D hard to call. This CDR3 reads CAISESQLNSPLHF. The CDR3 nucleotides are TGTGCCATCAGTGAGTCACAGCTTAATTCACCCCTCCACTTT.